One sample yielded the 19 T cell receptor beta chains listed below, sequenced in a study of T cells and Merkel cell carcinoma outcomes. Clones were sequenced by immunoSEQ multiplex PCR, and TCRdb holds only the in-frame ones, with some missing. The sample holds some 19,000 clones, 82% seen once. What was sequenced was tumor tissue from Merkel cell carcinoma. These receptors originate from a human donor with Merkel cell carcinoma.

This chain joins TRBV5-6 and TRBJ2-3; 7 bases line up with TRBD1. The CDR3 loop spans 16 amino acids. Germline V CDR1 and CDR2: SGHDT, YYEEEE. V lost 4 bases to trimming and J lost 2 bases; unmatched junction nucleotides: 10. DNA for the CDR3: TGTGCCAGCAGCATCCTCACGGGACAGATCACAGATACGCAGTATTTT. As protein: CASSILTGQITDTQYF.

The V gene is TRBV9, the J gene TRBJ2-2; TRBD2 matches 9 bases. The junction had 13 bases not matched to a gene; V was cut back by 3 bases and J by 1 base. The CDR3 has 19 amino acids. In germline, CDR1 is SGDLS, CDR2 YYNGEE. The CDR3 loop reads CASSAETLSSGVNTGELFF. The CDR3 DNA reads TGTGCCAGCAGCGCCGAAACATTGTCTAGCGGGGTGAACACCGGGGAGCTGTTTTTT.

The rearrangement joins TRBV6-5 to TRBJ2-3, with 8 bases lining up with TRBD1. V lost 8 bases to trimming and J lost 2 bases; unmatched junction nucleotides: 9. Germline V gene data show CDR1 as MNHEY and CDR2 as SVGAGI. This CDR3 comprises 15 residues. CDR3 protein: CASGPSGGPTDTQYF. The CDR3 DNA reads as TGTGCCAGCGGTCCTTCAGGGGGCCCCACAGATACGCAGTATTTT.

The chain links TRBV5-5 to TRBJ1-5; TRBD1 is a possible D gene (6 bases). The V and J ends lost 1 base and 4 bases respectively, with 21 bases between them. This CDR3 is built from 18 residues. In germline, CDR1 is SGHKS, CDR2 YYEKEE (reference sequence). For the CDR3, the DNA is TGTGCCAGCAGCTTGCGGGGGGCAGCCCTGACCCTAAATCAGCCCCAGCATTTT. It specifies CASSLRGAALTLNQPQHF.

V usage is TRBV2 and J usage is TRBJ2-4, with TRBD1 as a possible D gene (6 bases). CDR1 SNHLY and CDR2 FYNNEI come from the germline V gene. The CDR3 loop spans 13 amino acids. Deletions cut 4 bases from V and 12 bases from J, with 16 bases between. CDR3 DNA sequence: TGTGCCAGCAGTGGGGACAACATCGGCTCTCAGTACTTC. Its protein product is CASSGDNIGSQYF. Full variable domain (rest looked up from reference TRBV2 and TRBJ2-4): EPEVTQTPSHQVTQMGQEVILRCVPISNHLYFYWYRQILGQKVEFLVSFYNNEISEKSEIFDDQFSVERPDGSNFTLKIRSTKLEDSAMYFCASSGDNIGSQYFGAGTRLSVL.

The J gene is TRBJ1-1, the V gene TRBV14, with a weak D call TRBD1 (5 bases). CDR1 SGHDN and CDR2 FVKESK come from the germline V gene. The CDR3 extends over 12 amino acids. V gave up 3 bases and J gave up 5 bases, with 7 bases separating them. CDR3 sequence (DNA): TGTGCCAGCAGCCAGTGGACAACTGAAGCTTTCTTT. This gives the protein CASSQWTTEAFF.

The rearrangement joins TRBV7-2 to TRBJ2-7; D uncertain. CDR1 is SGHTA, CDR2 FQGNSA, per germline. The V and J ends lost 4 bases and 7 bases respectively, with 14 bases between them. This CDR3 has 13 residues. The CDR3 nucleotides are TGTGCCAGCAGCTCACCGATAGTGATGGAGCAGTACTTC. Encoded protein: CASSSPIVMEQYF.

The chain couples TRBV27 to TRBJ2-5; TRBD1 agrees at 7 bases. The CDR3 is 17 residues long. Trimming cost V 5 bases and J 5 bases; bases outside gene matches: 17. Germline CDR1 is MNHEY and CDR2 is SMNVEV (reference sequence). CDR3 bases: TGTGCCAGCAGTCCATTAGGACAGGTCCGGGGTGATGAGACCCAGTACTTC. It specifies CASSPLGQVRGDETQYF.

This rearrangement joins TRBV2 to TRBJ2-7, with TRBD1 matching 7 bases. J was trimmed by 3 bases and V by 6 bases; bases with no gene match: 11. This CDR3 contains 15 residues. Germline loops: CDR1 SNHLY, CDR2 FYNNEI. This chain's CDR3 is CASRADRRLYYEQYF. In nucleotides, the CDR3 is TGTGCCAGCAGAGCGGACAGGCGACTGTACTACGAGCAGTACTTC.

This chain connects TRBV4-1 to TRBJ1-2; D not resolved. Germline-derived CDR1 and CDR2 are MGHRA and YSYEKL. V shed 4 bases and J shed 4 bases, with 16 bases lying between them. CDR3 length equals 15 residues. CDR3 sequence reads: CASSPLIGPFYGYTF. The CDR3, as DNA: TGCGCCAGCAGCCCTCTGATTGGACCCTTCTATGGCTACACCTTC.

The CDR3 reads CASSRSSGQYTEAFF. In nucleotides, the CDR3 is TGTGCCAGCAGCCGGTCGAGTGGACAGTACACTGAAGCTTTCTTT. J is TRBJ1-1 and V is TRBV14; D is possibly TRBD1 (6 bases). V lost 4 bases and J 3 bases, leaving 15 bases between the germline ends. CDR3 length: 15 residues. From germline, CDR1 is SGHDN and CDR2 FVKESK.

The genes are TRBV29-1 and TRBJ1-1; D not certain. V lost 5 bases and J lost 0, with 4 bases in between. Germline V CDR1 and CDR2: SQVTM, ANQGSEA. The CDR3 totals 11 residues. The CDR3 is CSVKLNTEAFF. CDR3 nucleotides: TGCAGCGTTAAGCTGAACACTGAAGCTTTCTTT.

The chain couples TRBV4-1 to TRBJ1-2; D gene uncertain. This CDR3 has 16 residues. The germline V and J ends were trimmed by 1 base and 3 bases, with 15 bases remaining between them. CDR1 is MGHRA, CDR2 YSYEKL, per germline. CDR3 bases: TGCGCCAGCAGCCAAGGATTTGGGAGCCCCTACTATGGCTACACCTTC. Its protein is CASSQGFGSPYYGYTF.

The chain combines TRBV27 with TRBJ2-5, with a possible D match to TRBD1 (6 bases). This CDR3 has 13 amino acids. Germline V gene sequence: CDR1 MNHEY, CDR2 SMNVEV (reference sequence). V lost 8 bases and J lost 5, with 15 bases in between. The CDR3 bases are TGTGCCAGCGGATCAGGGGTTGGGGAGACCCAGTACTTC. Its protein is CASGSGVGETQYF.

This chain links TRBV18 with TRBJ2-7; 10 nucleotides line up with TRBD1. The CDR3 consists of 14 residues. Germline V gene sequence: CDR1 KGHSH, CDR2 LQKENI. V was pared by 5 bases and J by 5 bases, with 6 bases of the junction left unmatched. Here the CDR3 reads CASSSLDRGNEQYF. The DNA for the CDR3 is TGTGCCAGCTCATCCCTGGACAGGGGGAACGAGCAGTACTTC.

This clone was seen just once. The genes are TRBV7-8 and TRBJ2-3, with D perhaps TRBD1 (5 bases). The CDR3 is made up of 14 amino acids. The germline V and J ends were trimmed by 5 bases and 1 base, with 10 bases remaining between them. CDR1 is SGHVS and CDR2 is FQNEAQ in the germline V gene. DNA for the CDR3: TGTGCCAGCAGCCCACAGGTTCGCACAGATACGCAGTATTTT. Translating gives CASSPQVRTDTQYF.

Details on this clone: The junction differs from germline at one of its ends, possibly a read error. The chain recombines TRBV6-5 with TRBJ1-1; D remains unclear. Germline CDR1 is MNHEY and CDR2 is SVGAGI. The CDR3 runs 14 residues. CDR3 in DNA: TGTGCCAGCAGTTACTCGGAGCTAAACACTGAAGTTTTCTTT. This encodes CASSYSELNTEVFF.

J is TRBJ1-1 and V is TRBV30, with 7 bases that match TRBD1. CDR1 is GTSNPN and CDR2 is SVGIG in the germline V gene (reference sequence). The CDR3 consists of 14 residues. The V and J ends lost 4 bases and 2 bases, in that order; junction bases with no gene match: 7. The CDR3 coding sequence is TGTGCCTGGAAGAGTAGGGGGCTAAACACTGAAGCTTTCTTT. Amino acid sequence: CAWKSRGLNTEAFF.

V usage is TRBV19 and J usage is TRBJ1-3, with D uncertain. This CDR3 is 13 amino acids long. V was pared by 0 bases and J by 4 bases, with 4 bases between. Germline CDR1 and CDR2: LNHDA and SQIVND (reference sequence). The CDR3 sequence: CASSIDYGNTIYF. The CDR3 region has the DNA TGTGCCAGTAGTATAGATTACGGAAACACCATATATTTT.